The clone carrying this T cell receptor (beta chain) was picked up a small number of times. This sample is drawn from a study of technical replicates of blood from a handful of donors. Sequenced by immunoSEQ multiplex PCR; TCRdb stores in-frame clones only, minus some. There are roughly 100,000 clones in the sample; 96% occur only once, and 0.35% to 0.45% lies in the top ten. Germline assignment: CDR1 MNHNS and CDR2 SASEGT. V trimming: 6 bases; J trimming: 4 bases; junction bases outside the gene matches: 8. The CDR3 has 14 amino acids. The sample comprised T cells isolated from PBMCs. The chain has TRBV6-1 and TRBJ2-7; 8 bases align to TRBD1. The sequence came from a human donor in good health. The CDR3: CASRTGDISYEQYF. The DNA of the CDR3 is TGTGCCAGCAGGACAGGGGATATTAGTTACGAGCAGTACTTC.